The rows below give T cell receptor beta chains drawn from one sample of a study of CD8 T cells in Susac syndrome. Via MiXCR, TCRdb re-called the immunoSEQ multiplex PCR reads, giving one row per CDR3 protein. The sample contains some 160,000 distinct CDR3 sequences, approximately 94% of which appear only once. Sequenced material: CD4+ T cells from PBMCs. Source of these receptors: a human donor with Susac syndrome. The CDR3 runs from the conserved cysteine through the conserved F or W.

TRBJ2-1,TRBV7-2,CASSLVRSSYNEQFF
TRBJ1-2,TRBV12-3/TRBV12-4,CASSGETSNYGYTF
TRBJ1-5,TRBV11-2,CASSWDHDQPQHF
TRBJ2-7,TRBV20-1,CSAEGATLGEQYF
TRBJ2-1,TRBV5-1,CASSPDGRGNEQFF
TRBJ2-5,TRBV13,CASSPRRGETQYF
TRBJ2-5,TRBV6-2/TRBV6-3,CASRGSGQETQYF
TRBJ1-6,TRBV18,CASSPSSDRGSPLHF
TRBJ2-7,TRBV7-2,CASSPPAGSSYEQYF
TRBJ2-7,TRBV5-1,CASSFGSGYEQYF
TRBJ2-7,TRBV20-1,CSAGAIYEQYF
TRBJ1-2,TRBV24-1,CATSDSGREGYTF
TRBJ2-3,TRBV25-1,CASSDPGPGTQYF
TRBJ1-5,TRBV20-1,CSALAGTGALYSNQPQHF
TRBJ2-1,TRBV7-8,CASSLALTYNEQFF
TRBJ2-1,TRBV2,CASSEASGGINEQFF
TRBJ2-2,TRBV14,CASSQWGQGKNTGELFF
TRBJ1-2,TRBV20-1,CSASQGFAGYTF
TRBJ2-5,TRBV7-2,CASSLAHRQGQETQYF
TRBJ2-7,TRBV12-5,CASGSLRDSRFESVYEQYF
TRBJ2-1,TRBV2,CANFGGGVSNEQFF
TRBJ2-5,TRBV9,CASSPTASGWGQETQYF
TRBJ1-1,TRBV7-9,CASSPRSPADTEAFF
TRBJ2-1,TRBV7-3,CASSFRVGTGHRGNEQFF
TRBJ2-5,TRBV7-9,CASSLDLATQETQYF
TRBJ2-1,TRBV2,CASHREGNEQFF
TRBJ2-3,TRBV20-1,CSASTGGKGDTQYF
TRBJ2-2,TRBV30,CAWTRVRGTGELFF
TRBJ2-7,TRBV6-5,CASTPREGRTYEQYF
TRBJ1-1,TRBV11-2,CASSPRSGNTEAFF
TRBJ2-4,TRBV29-1,CSVGQGAGGNIQYF
TRBJ2-7,TRBV29-1,CSVEVKAYEQYF
TRBJ2-5,TRBV5-6,CASSLKLAGQETQYF
TRBJ2-7,TRBV2,CASIGYEQYF
TRBJ2-1,TRBV7-3,CASSSRGVYNEQFF
TRBJ2-3,TRBV7-3,CASSLSGAWDTQYF
TRBJ1-4,TRBV6-6,CASSYPQFNEKLFF
TRBJ1-5,TRBV5-4,CASSHPDRDVQPQHF
TRBJ2-5,TRBV7-2,CASSFLLAETQYF
TRBJ2-3,TRBV3-1,CASSHVTSTGTDTQYF
TRBJ2-5,TRBV6-5,CASKPRLGGTQYF
TRBJ2-1,TRBV5-1,CASSLLHNEQFF
TRBJ1-2,TRBV7-2,CASSEGPKILYGYTF
TRBJ1-1,TRBV12-3/TRBV12-4,CASRGGTYTEAFF
TRBJ2-5,TRBV5-4,CASSLDWGTETQYF